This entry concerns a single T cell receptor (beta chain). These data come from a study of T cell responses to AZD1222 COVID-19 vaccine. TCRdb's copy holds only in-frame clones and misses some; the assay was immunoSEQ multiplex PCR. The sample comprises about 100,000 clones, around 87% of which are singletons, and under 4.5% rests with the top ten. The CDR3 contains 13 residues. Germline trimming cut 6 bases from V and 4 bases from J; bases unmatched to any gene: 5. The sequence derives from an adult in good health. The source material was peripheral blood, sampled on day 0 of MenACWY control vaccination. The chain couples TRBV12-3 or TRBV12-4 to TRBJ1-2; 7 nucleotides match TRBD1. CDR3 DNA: TGTGCCAGCAGCCCAGGGGGAGGCTATGGCTACACCTTC. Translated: CASSPGGGYGYTF.